This TCR beta chain was obtained from a study of siplizumab effects on memory and regulatory T cells. Across the whole study: Siplizumab at approximately 1 ug/mL was tested against drug-free controls in paired reactions.

Assay used: immunoSEQ multiplex PCR; TCRdb lists only in-frame clones, some missing. The sample comprises a few thousand clones, around half of which are singletons, and roughly 3.9% rests with the top ten. Trimming at V came to 1 base and at J to 3 bases, leaving 2 bases not matched to a gene. CDR3 size: 16 residues. Germline V gene sequence: CDR1 SEHNR, CDR2 FQNEAQ (reference sequence). This clone was detected a few times. Its antigen is unknown. General study points: Mappable CD4+ clones that were alloreactive averaged roughly 69% Treg-derived with siplizumab versus approximately 27% in controls.

Cells from the mixed lymphocyte reaction underwent coculture for 6 to 7 days at 37 degrees C. This chain links TRBV7-9 with TRBJ2-3; 12 bases map to TRBD2. The specimen sequenced was CFSE-low (dividing) CD4+ T cells sorted from an allogeneic mixed lymphocyte reaction. The receptor was derived from a human donor in good health; the cells came from an allogeneic mixed lymphocyte reaction. Some clones in this sample may be carry-over from other donors' samples. The CDR3 region is CASSLVLAGGTDTQYF. Here the CDR3 DNA reads TGTGCCAGCAGCTTAGTGCTAGCGGGGGGGACAGATACGCAGTATTTT. Filled out from reference TRBV7-9 and TRBJ2-3, the complete variable domain reads DTGVSQNPRHKITKRGQNVTFRCDPISEHNRLYWYRQTLGQGPEFLTYFQNEAQLEKSRLLSDRFSAERPKGSFSTLEIQRTEQGDSAMYLCASSLVLAGGTDTQYFGPGTRLTVL.